Each of the 7 T cell receptor beta chains below was sequenced from the same sample in a study of T cell responses to AZD1222 COVID-19 vaccine. Repertoires were generated with immunoSEQ multiplex PCR, while TCRdb's copy carries only in-frame clones and drops some. The table includes 170,000 or so clones, about 85% detected once. The specimen comprised peripheral blood, sampled on day 0 of AZD1222 vaccination. The receptors stem from an adult in good health.

The rearrangement uses TRBV6-6 and TRBJ2-7; D assignment may be TRBD1 or TRBD2 (6 bases each). This CDR3 has 13 amino acids. V shed 6 bases and J shed 2 bases, with 11 bases lying between them. Germline values: CDR1 MNHNY, CDR2 SVGAGI (reference sequence). CDR3 region: CASRGGTPYEQYF. The CDR3 nucleotides read TGTGCCAGCAGGGGCGGGACACCCTACGAGCAGTACTTC.

J is TRBJ2-1 and V is TRBV7-8, with D possibly being TRBD2 (6 bases). V gave up 4 bases and J gave up 3 bases, with 13 bases separating them. Germline V lookup: CDR1 SGHVS, CDR2 FQNEAQ. The CDR3 totals 15 residues. CDR3 region: CASSSGTYLYNEQFF. CDR3 DNA: TGTGCCAGCAGCTCCGGGACTTACCTCTACAATGAGCAGTTCTTC.

This sequence joins TRBV29-1 and TRBJ1-1; 7 bases match TRBD1. V lost 6 bases, J lost 5 bases, and 6 bases stayed unmatched. The CDR3 contains 12 residues. Germline V gene data show CDR1 as SQVTM and CDR2 as ANQGSEA. CDR3 loop: CSVTDRVTEAFF. Here the CDR3 DNA reads TGCAGCGTCACTGACAGGGTGACTGAAGCTTTCTTT.

This clone was seen once. V is TRBV6-6 and J is TRBJ1-5; D ambiguous. V was pared by 2 bases and J by 5 bases, with 7 bases between. Germline CDR1 and CDR2: MNHNY and SVGAGI (reference sequence). The CDR3 has 13 residues. Here the CDR3 reads CASSYARDQPQHF. The CDR3 DNA sequence: TGTGCCAGCAGTTACGCGAGGGATCAGCCCCAGCATTTT.

The V gene is TRBV7-9, the J gene TRBJ1-1; D remains ambiguous. Trimming took off 5 bases at V and 1 base at J, with 14 bases between the two ends. The CDR3 runs 15 residues. From germline, CDR1 is SEHNR and CDR2 FQNEAQ (reference sequence). This CDR3 is CASSVRQASNTEAFF. The CDR3 DNA follows: TGTGCCAGCAGCGTACGTCAGGCGTCGAACACTGAAGCTTTCTTT.

This sequence joins TRBV7-8 and TRBJ2-7; possibly TRBD2 for D (5 bases). V was shortened by 4 bases and J by 7 bases, with 23 bases between the two germline ends. The CDR3 is 16 residues long. Germline V gene sequence: CDR1 SGHVS, CDR2 FQNEAQ. The CDR3: CASSSSLHSDRGEQYF. As DNA, the CDR3 is TGTGCCAGCAGCTCCTCTCTACACAGTGACCGAGGGGAGCAGTACTTC.

The V call is TRBV4-2, the J call TRBJ2-1, with 10 bases that match TRBD2. CDR1 LGHNA and CDR2 YNFKEQ come from the germline V gene. The length of the CDR3 is 17 residues. The trim removed 0 bases at V and 0 bases at J, leaving 2 bases unmatched. The CDR3 DNA is TGTGCCAGCAGCCAAGAGGCTAGCGGGAGCTCCTACAATGAGCAGTTCTTC. It is translated as CASSQEASGSSYNEQFF.